This T cell receptor (beta chain) was documented in a study of response to subunit inactivated influenza vaccine. MiXCR, applied by TCRdb to the RT-PCR reads, yields one record per CDR3 protein. This table holds approximately 500,000 distinct CDR3 sequences, roughly 25% found once. The germline V and J ends were trimmed by 4 bases and 1 base, with 15 bases remaining between them. Per the germline V gene, CDR1 is MNHEY and CDR2 is SMNVEV (reference sequence). The CDR3 runs 16 residues. The data were also submitted as part of a second study, on T cells expressing NK-cell markers. Per that study: For TCR beta, cDNA was produced by 5'RACE template switching with UMIs. Within several experiments, an anti-gamma-delta TCR antibody kept the sorting limited to alpha-beta TCR T cells. Expanded clones of NKG2C+ T cells had an unclear HCMV specificity.

This chain joins TRBV27 and TRBJ2-3; the D is unclear. This TCR derives from a man aged 45-60 years who received an inactivated influenza vaccine. The sample here was CD4+ T cells sorted from PBMCs, taken 12 days after vaccination. The CDR3 loop is CASSSLITLGTDTQYF. The CDR3 DNA sequence: TGTGCCAGCAGTTCCCTCATTACCCTGGGCACAGATACGCAGTATTTT.